This TCR beta chain was observed in a study of blood T cells in healthy people across ages. The second PCR ran about 6 to 12 cycles with a sample-barcoded 5' primer and J-beta primers. TCRdb re-derived calls from the 5' RACE reads in MiXCR, one entry per CDR3 protein. The sample carries 800,000 to 950,000 distinct CDR3 sequences, just under 30% recorded once. This clonotype has a count of ten or more. V lost 4 bases and J lost 6; bases outside the gene matches: 12. CDR1 SGHKS and CDR2 YYEKEE come from the germline V gene (reference sequence). The CDR3 sequence is 16 residues long. The sample also formed part of further work on T cells of mothers and their children. Per that paper: TCR recombination output is shaped by thymic selection similarly in related and unrelated pairs.

The sequence was collected from a woman in her thirties or forties in good health. Sequencing input: blood. The gene calls are TRBV5-5 and TRBJ2-7; 11 bases map to TRBD1. CDR3 sequence reads: CASSRALDRGRFEQYF. The CDR3 DNA is TGTGCCAGCAGCAGAGCATTGGACAGGGGGCGATTCGAGCAGTACTTC. Combining the CDR3 with reference TRBV5-5 and TRBJ2-7 gives the whole variable domain DAGVTQSPTHLIKTRGQQVTLRCSPISGHKSVSWYQQVLGQGPQFIFQYYEKEERGRGNFPDRFSARQFPNYSSELNVNALLLGDSALYLCASSRALDRGRFEQYFGPGTRLTVT.